Listed here are 17 T cell receptor beta chains from one sample, sequenced in a study of somatic mutations in cytotoxic T cells in rheumatoid arthritis. Here immunoSEQ multiplex PCR was the method, and the copy in TCRdb shows in-frame clones only, minus some. The sample shows under 20,000 clones, around 85% of them seen only once. Sequenced material: CD8+ T cells sorted from blood. These receptors all stem from a woman aged 40 to 50 with rheumatoid arthritis.

This sequence joins TRBV27 and TRBJ1-2; 10 bases agree with TRBD1. Trimming cost V 6 bases and J 7 bases; bases outside gene matches: 8. Germline CDR1 is MNHEY and CDR2 is SMNVEV (reference sequence). The CDR3 sequence is 14 residues long. CDR3 region: CASSMTGGAGGYTF. The DNA for the CDR3 is TGTGCCAGCAGCATGACAGGGGGCGCGGGTGGCTACACCTTC.

This clone was detected only once. The chain is built from TRBV4-1 and TRBJ1-1; TRBD1 aligns across 9 bases. V shed 5 bases, J shed 5 bases, and the junction held 9 bases outside the gene matches. Germline CDR1 and CDR2: MGHRA and YSYEKL. The CDR3 runs 15 residues. The CDR3 sequence: CASSTGQGDGTEAFF. The CDR3 nucleotides read TGCGCCAGCAGCACGGGACAGGGTGACGGGACTGAAGCTTTCTTT.

This clone was observed a handful of times. This chain joins TRBV5-1 and TRBJ1-6, with 8 bases that match TRBD1. CDR1 and CDR2 (germline): SGHRS, YFSETQ. The ends lost 4 bases at V and 8 bases at J; junction bases unmatched: 5. The CDR3 sequence is 14 residues long. CDR3 DNA sequence: TGCGCCAGCAGCGGGGACAGGCGGGATTCACCCCTCCACTTT. It translates to CASSGDRRDSPLHF.

The chain has TRBV11-2 and TRBJ2-7; weak D call: TRBD1 (6 bases). CDR1 is SGHAT and CDR2 is FQNNGV in the germline V gene. Trimming pared 3 bases from V and 5 bases from J, leaving 17 bases between. The CDR3 contains 15 residues. CDR3 amino acids: CASSFSIPGVDEQYF. CDR3 DNA: TGTGCCAGCAGCTTCAGTATCCCAGGGGTGGACGAGCAGTACTTC.

The chain employs TRBV29-1 and TRBJ2-1; 11 positions agree with TRBD2. Looked up from germline, CDR1 is SQVTM and CDR2 is ANQGSEA. V trimming: 1 base; J trimming: 0 bases; junction bases outside the gene matches: 8. The CDR3 runs to 18 residues. CDR3: CSVEVAGGQLVSYNEQFF. In nucleotides, the CDR3 is TGCAGCGTTGAAGTAGCGGGAGGGCAACTTGTCTCCTACAATGAGCAGTTCTTC.

This clone was seen just once. The chain combines TRBV10-2 with TRBJ1-1; D not resolved. The length of the CDR3 is 12 residues. Germline values: CDR1 WSHSY, CDR2 SAAADI. Trimming left V 2 bases short and J 7 bases short, with 8 bases between. CDR3 loop: CASSEAGSEAFF. The CDR3 coding sequence is TGCGCCAGCAGTGAGGCGGGGAGTGAAGCTTTCTTT.

This clone was seen just once. The chain couples TRBV29-1 to TRBJ1-3; weak D call: TRBD1 (6 bases). Germline CDR1 SQVTM, CDR2 ANQGSEA. This CDR3 contains 15 residues. Written as DNA, the CDR3 is TGCAGTGCTCGAGGGCTCAGGGGTGGAGGAAACACCATATATTTT. Amino acids: CSARGLRGGGNTIYF. Full variable domain (outside the CDR3, taken from reference TRBV29-1 and TRBJ1-3): SAVISQKPSRDICQRGTSLTIQCQVDSQVTMMFWYRQQPGQSLTLIATANQGSEATYESGFVIDKFPISRPNLTFSTLTVSNMSPEDSSIYLCSARGLRGGGNTIYFGEGSWLTVV.

This clone was counted a single time. The junction departs from the called germline gene at one end, perhaps through a read error. This sequence joins TRBV4-1 and TRBJ1-1, with D unclear. This CDR3 is built from 15 residues. In germline, CDR1 is MGHRA, CDR2 YSYEKL. CDR3 nucleotides: TGTGCCAGCAGCCAAGTCGACACCTTGAACACTGAAGCTTTCTTT. Its translation is CASSQVDTLNTEAFF.

This clone came up a few times. The chain links TRBV6-6 to TRBJ2-1; 12 bases fit TRBD2. The J segment lost 8 bases and the V segment lost 5 bases, leaving 10 bases of the junction unmatched. This CDR3 contains 16 residues. Germline V gene data show CDR1 as MNHNY and CDR2 as SVGAGI (reference sequence). CDR3 region: CASSRSGLAGLHEQFF. Here the CDR3 DNA reads TGTGCCAGCAGTCGATCGGGACTAGCGGGTCTTCATGAGCAGTTCTTC.

Turning to this clone: The junction departs from germline at one end; a sequencing error may be responsible. The gene calls are TRBV15 and TRBJ2-2; D unclear. The germline V gene encodes CDR1 LNHNV and CDR2 YYDKDF (reference sequence). The CDR3 contains 13 residues. The CDR3 sequence is CATSPKFTGELFF. In nucleotides, the CDR3 is TGTGCTACCAGCCCTAAGTTCACCGGGGAGCTGTTTTTT. Combining the CDR3 with reference TRBV15 and TRBJ2-2 gives the whole variable domain DAMVIQNPRYQVTQFGKPVTLSCSQTLNHNVMYWYQQKSSQAPKLLFHYYDKDFNNEADTPDNFQSRRPNTSFCFLDIRSPGLGDTAMYLCATSPKFTGELFFGEGSRLTVL.

CDR3 in amino acids: CASSQETGGGTDTQYF. The CDR3 region has the DNA TGTGCCAGCAGCCAAGAAACGGGGGGCGGGACAGATACGCAGTATTTT. This chain joins TRBV4-2 and TRBJ2-3; tentative D call: TRBD2 (7 bases). Trimming pared 0 bases from V and 3 bases from J, leaving 13 bases between. The germline gives CDR1 LGHNA, CDR2 YNFKEQ. This CDR3 is 16 amino acids long.

The chain employs TRBV4-1 and TRBJ1-2, with 8 positions matching TRBD1. This CDR3 spans 16 amino acids. The ends lost 4 bases at V and 2 bases at J; junction bases unmatched: 9. CDR1 is MGHRA, CDR2 YSYEKL, per germline. In DNA form, the CDR3 reads TGCGCCAGCAGCCTTGAAGGGACAGGTTTCAACTATGGCTACACCTTC. Translating it yields CASSLEGTGFNYGYTF.

This chain uses TRBV9 with TRBJ1-2; 9 bases map to TRBD1. CDR1 is SGDLS, CDR2 YYNGEE, per germline. The CDR3 contains 15 residues. Trimming removed 3 bases from V and 4 bases from J; junction bases left unmatched: 7. CDR3 in DNA: TGTGCCAGCAGCGCGACCGGGACAGGGATCTATGGCTACACCTTC. Amino acid sequence: CASSATGTGIYGYTF.

V is TRBV9 and J is TRBJ2-5, with a tentative D call TRBD2 (5 bases). The CDR3 sequence is 15 residues long. The germline V gene has CDR1 SGDLS and CDR2 YYNGEE. The V gene lost 0 bases and the J gene lost 1 base, with 10 bases spanning the gap. The CDR3 region has the DNA TGTGCCAGCAGCGTAGGAGAGGCGGGCCAAGAGACCCAGTACTTC. Its protein product is CASSVGEAGQETQYF.

The V and J genes are TRBV9 and TRBJ1-2, with D uncertain. The CDR3 has 14 amino acids. The ends were cut back, 0 bases at V and 6 bases at J, with 12 bases in the middle. Looked up from germline, CDR1 is SGDLS and CDR2 is YYNGEE. CDR3 sequence reads: CASSVDGRWDGYTF. CDR3 nucleotide sequence: TGTGCCAGCAGCGTAGACGGCAGGTGGGATGGCTACACCTTC.

J is TRBJ1-5 and V is TRBV27; TRBD1 is a possible D gene (6 bases). Germline V lookup: CDR1 MNHEY, CDR2 SMNVEV (reference sequence). CDR3 size: 14 residues. Trimming removed 6 bases from V and 2 bases from J, with 11 bases in between. The CDR3 loop reads CASREGGGNQPQHF. CDR3 nucleotides: TGTGCCAGCAGAGAAGGGGGGGGCAATCAGCCCCAGCATTTT.

The CDR3 DNA sequence: TGTGCCAGCAGCCCTGCCCCGGGACAGGGTCGTTCTACTGGGGCCAACGTCCTGACTTTC. Its translation is CASSPAPGQGRSTGANVLTF. The genes are TRBV28 and TRBJ2-6; 9 bases fit TRBD1. CDR1 is MDHEN, CDR2 SYDVKM, per germline. V shed 6 bases, J shed 2 bases, and the junction held 17 bases outside the gene matches. CDR3 length: 20 residues.